The rows below give T cell receptor beta chains drawn from one sample of a study of T cell repertoires in cytomegalovirus infection. TCRdb ran MiXCR on the reads and lists one entry per CDR3 protein. The top ten hold roughly a quarter of the sample, which has approximately 500,000 distinct CDR3 sequences, 16% seen once. Sequencing used CD8+ T cells from PBMCs. Source of these receptors: a human donor in good health (CMV status not recorded). Some clones in this sample may be carry-over from other donors' samples. CDR3s include the opening cysteine and the closing phenylalanine or tryptophan. Fields, in order: CDR3 protein, V gene, J gene.

CASSFPTGTEAFF,TRBV7-4,TRBJ1-1
CASSPWDIQREQYF,TRBV12-3/TRBV12-4,TRBJ2-7
CASSFYEGTSGRRGYNEQFF,TRBV7-8,TRBJ2-1
CASSPDRGHGNYGYTF,TRBV5-5,TRBJ1-2
CASSQDQNQETQYF,TRBV4-2,TRBJ2-5
CASSYAGYGYTF,TRBV6-5,TRBJ1-2
CASSFGTSGNEQFF,TRBV7-2,TRBJ2-1
CASSRLAGHEQYF,TRBV4-1,TRBJ2-7
CASSPGISNQPQHF,TRBV11-2,TRBJ1-5
CASSLSFSGTNEQFF,TRBV5-6,TRBJ2-1
CASSYRRAYSNQPQHF,TRBV6-6,TRBJ1-5
CASSGLAGIQTQYF,TRBV27,TRBJ2-5
CASSQSPPVPYNEQFF,TRBV7-8,TRBJ2-1
CATSRDRGLKQYF,TRBV15,TRBJ2-7
CASSFTLISGNTIYF,TRBV12-3/TRBV12-4,TRBJ1-3
CASSPWTSGPNIQETQYF,TRBV27,TRBJ2-5
CASSRFPGTYERYF,TRBV27,TRBJ2-7
CATSREGVGELFF,TRBV15,TRBJ2-2
CASSLARTKTQYF,TRBV7-7,TRBJ2-5
CASSQVSGYRGNEQFF,TRBV4-1,TRBJ2-1
CASSQQGQGLYGYTF,TRBV4-1,TRBJ1-2
CASSYRTGTNYGYTF,TRBV11-2,TRBJ1-2
CASTDSGSSSYNEQFF,TRBV27,TRBJ2-1
CASSQDPKRQGAGETQYF,TRBV14,TRBJ2-5
CASSPWTSGREDTQYF,TRBV7-9,TRBJ2-3
CASSYLLSGGQGGYTF,TRBV28,TRBJ1-2
CASTPGQRTFYEQYF,TRBV2,TRBJ2-7
CATSRASGRKETQYF,TRBV15,TRBJ2-5
CASSFGLAQLLQETQYF,TRBV28,TRBJ2-5
CSAFRDNLTYEQYF,TRBV20-1,TRBJ2-7
CASSYYSGGNEQYF,TRBV7-6,TRBJ2-7
CASSEGVRTSGREQYF,TRBV25-1,TRBJ2-7
CASRYSESNTGELFF,TRBV4-1,TRBJ2-2
CASSLDSQGSPLHF,TRBV7-9,TRBJ1-6
CATWTGDYNSPLHF,TRBV19,TRBJ1-6
CSVEIGGGGNQPQHF,TRBV29-1,TRBJ1-5
CASSEANTGELFF,TRBV6-4,TRBJ2-2
CASSATTGDDYGYTF,TRBV13,TRBJ1-2
CASSPSRDTLYSGNTIYF,TRBV12-3/TRBV12-4,TRBJ1-3
CASSLDTTQPYEQYF,TRBV7-9,TRBJ2-7
CASTHPLRALYGYTF,TRBV7-9,TRBJ1-2
CASTVWAYEQYF,TRBV6-1,TRBJ2-7
CASIPVAGGEENEQFF,TRBV19,TRBJ2-1
CASSPDRGSTEAFF,TRBV6-6,TRBJ1-1
CASSPWTGFYEQYF,TRBV14,TRBJ2-7